These 29 T cell receptor beta chains were sequenced from one sample in a study of vaccination and CD4 T cells after COVID-19. Treatment: approximately nine-day PBMC culture with coronavirus spike peptide pools or control peptides (ViraFEST assay). The Oncomine TCR Beta short-read assay was what sequenced the DNA obtained from cultured CD4+ T cells. TCRdb reprocessed the PCR reads with MiXCR, giving one entry per CDR3 protein. There are roughly 20,000 distinct CDR3 sequences in the sample; 25% to 35% occur only once, and 17% lies in the top ten. Their recognized antigens are unknown. The sequenced material came from cultured CD4+ T cells from blood. The origin of the receptors is a human donor with COVID-19.

This rearrangement joins TRBV19 to TRBJ1-4; no firm D call. The V end was cut by 6 bases, the J end by 7 bases, with 15 bases between. Germline CDR1 is LNHDA and CDR2 is SQIVND (reference sequence). The CDR3 runs 14 residues. CDR3 sequence reads: CASSPDGTAEKLFF. The CDR3 DNA reads TGTGCCAGTAGCCCCGACGGCACGGCTGAAAAACTGTTTTTT.

The J gene is TRBJ1-6, the V gene TRBV19; TRBD1 aligns across 8 bases. The ends lost 2 bases at V and 9 bases at J; junction bases unmatched: 3. This CDR3 spans 14 amino acids. Germline V gives CDR1 LNHDA, CDR2 SQIVND (reference sequence). The chain's CDR3 is CASSISRGLSPLHF. In nucleotides, the CDR3 is TGTGCCAGTAGTATATCCAGGGGGCTTTCACCCCTCCACTTT.

In its sample, this clonotype was seen a few times. V usage is TRBV12-3 or TRBV12-4 and J usage is TRBJ2-5; a possible D gene is TRBD1 (5 bases). The CDR3 loop spans 14 amino acids. The V gene lost 5 bases and the J gene lost 5 bases, with 15 bases spanning the gap. The CDR3 spells CASSLDHGAETQYF. CDR3 in DNA: TGTGCCAGCAGTCTAGACCATGGGGCTGAGACCCAGTACTTC.

The rearrangement joins TRBV7-2 to TRBJ2-3; D remains ambiguous. V lost 5 bases, J lost 10 bases, and 10 bases lay in between. The CDR3 consists of 11 residues. CDR1 SGHTA and CDR2 FQGNSA come from the germline V gene. The CDR3 loop is CASSTRYAQYF. The CDR3 nucleotides read TGTGCCAGCAGCACGCGCTACGCGCAGTATTTT.

The rearrangement links TRBV6-1 to TRBJ2-1; no definite D call. V lost 7 bases and J 1 base, leaving 8 bases between the germline ends. The germline gives CDR1 MNHNS, CDR2 SASEGT. The CDR3 extends over 13 amino acids. In nucleotides, the CDR3 is TGTGCCAGCAATATCGGTTCCTACAATGAGCAGTTCTTC. Protein: CASNIGSYNEQFF.

This sequence joins TRBV12-3 or TRBV12-4 and TRBJ2-2, with 7 bases identical to TRBD1. The CDR3 runs to 16 residues. V dropped 3 bases and J dropped 6; count of bases not matched to a gene: 10. CDR3 protein: CASSFDRVVSAGELFF. The CDR3 region has the DNA TGTGCCAGCAGTTTTGACAGGGTGGTAAGCGCCGGGGAGCTGTTTTTT.

The rearrangement links TRBV6-2 or TRBV6-3 to TRBJ1-5; a weak D match, TRBD1 (5 bases). This CDR3 is built from 16 residues. The germline V and J ends were trimmed by 6 bases and 4 bases, with 19 bases remaining between them. Germline-derived CDR1 and CDR2 are MNHEY and SVGEGT. CDR3 loop: CASRRGETPGNQPQHF. The CDR3 DNA reads as TGTGCCAGCAGACGCGGAGAAACCCCAGGGAATCAGCCCCAGCATTTT.

This clonotype was detected only a few times. The chain has TRBV20-1 and TRBJ2-3, with D possibly matching TRBD2 (5 bases). This CDR3 has 14 residues. V was trimmed by 6 bases and J by 3 bases, leaving 16 bases between them. Germline lookup yields CDR1 DFQATT and CDR2 SNEGSKA (reference sequence). CDR3: CSAPALEVTDTQYF. The CDR3 bases are TGCAGTGCCCCGGCACTAGAGGTTACAGATACGCAGTATTTT.

The chain uses TRBV5-1 and TRBJ1-1, with D perhaps matching TRBD1 (5 bases). This CDR3 region has 13 residues. V lost 4 bases, J lost 3 bases, and 10 bases lay in between. Germline V gene lookup returns CDR1 SGHRS and CDR2 YFSETQ. CDR3 bases: TGCGCCAGCAGCCCCGACAGCTACACTGAAGCTTTCTTT. Its translation is CASSPDSYTEAFF.

The chain combines TRBV11-2 with TRBJ2-7; 8 bases map to TRBD1. From germline, CDR1 is SGHAT and CDR2 FQNNGV. Trimming took 6 bases from V and 6 from J; bases not matched to a gene: 13. CDR3 length: 15 residues. CDR3 in amino acids: CASRTLRGRAIEQYF. The DNA of the CDR3 is TGTGCCAGCAGGACACTCAGGGGGCGAGCCATCGAGCAGTACTTC.

This chain links TRBV5-6 with TRBJ1-2; D call uncertain. Deletions cut 1 base from V and 8 bases from J, with 12 bases between. The CDR3 is 13 residues long. Germline V gene lookup returns CDR1 SGHDT and CDR2 YYEEEE. DNA for the CDR3: TGTGCCAGCAGCTTGTATGGGGTGGGCGGCTACACCTTC. Protein sequence: CASSLYGVGGYTF.

This clonotype showed up just a few times. This rearrangement joins TRBV6-5 to TRBJ2-3, with D uncertain. CDR1 is MNHEY, CDR2 SVGAGI, per germline. This CDR3 spans 19 amino acids. V lost 0 bases to trimming and J lost 5 bases, with 24 bases between them. The CDR3 loop is CASSYSSLLPGLPRDTQYF. The CDR3 DNA reads as TGTGCCAGCAGTTACTCGAGTCTTCTGCCGGGCCTCCCTCGAGATACGCAGTATTTT.

This clonotype was found a few times. The chain employs TRBV24-1 and TRBJ2-2; D is ambiguous. The CDR3 runs to 12 residues. CDR1 KGHDR and CDR2 SFDVKD come from the germline V gene. Trimming stripped 9 bases from V and 4 bases from J, with 8 bases between. The CDR3 sequence is CATHSGTGELFF. For the CDR3, the DNA is TGTGCCACCCACTCCGGCACCGGGGAGCTGTTTTTT.

This clonotype was found a few times. The chain employs TRBV28 and TRBJ1-2, with 11 bases that match TRBD1. The germline V gene encodes CDR1 MDHEN and CDR2 SYDVKM. V was clipped by 1 base and J by 3 bases; unmatched bases: 7. The CDR3 is made up of 17 amino acids. The CDR3 sequence is CASSLFGQGAIDYGYTF. CDR3 sequence (DNA): TGTGCCAGCAGTTTATTCGGACAGGGGGCGATTGACTATGGCTACACCTTC.

There are a few counts of this clonotype. V and J are TRBV27 and TRBJ1-6; tentative D call: TRBD1 (6 bases). The germline V gene encodes CDR1 MNHEY and CDR2 SMNVEV (reference sequence). Trimming removed 1 base from V and 9 bases from J, with 19 bases in between. This CDR3 is built from 17 residues. The DNA of the CDR3 is TGTGCCAGCAGTTTATGGTCCGGGCAGGGGCTCGCTTCACCCCTCCACTTT. Protein sequence: CASSLWSGQGLASPLHF.

This clonotype was observed a few times. The rearrangement links TRBV10-3 to TRBJ1-5; 9 bases agree with TRBD1. The V gene's germline CDR1 is ENHRY and CDR2 SYGVKD. The CDR3 is 18 amino acids. With 2 bases clipped from V and 2 bases from J, the junction kept 10 bases outside the gene matches. The CDR3, as DNA: TGTGCCATCAGTGAGCGAAGCGGACAGGGGTTAGGCAATCAGCCCCAGCATTTT. This encodes CAISERSGQGLGNQPQHF.

This clonotype was seen a few times. The chain is built from TRBV19 and TRBJ1-5; D is unclear. The CDR3 length is 12 residues. Trimming took off 5 bases at V and 6 bases at J, with 8 bases between the two ends. From germline, CDR1 is LNHDA and CDR2 SQIVND (reference sequence). The CDR3 region has the DNA TGTGCCAGTAGTCCGCTCGGTCAGCCCCAGCATTTT. Translated, it gives CASSPLGQPQHF.

To note about this clonotype: The junction departs from germline at one end; a sequencing error may be responsible. V and J are TRBV30 and TRBJ2-3; no clear D gene. This CDR3 is built from 14 residues. Germline lookup yields CDR1 GTSNPN and CDR2 SVGIG (reference sequence). CDR3 DNA: TGTGCCCGGAGTGAAGGGCGGCACACAGATACGCAGTATTTT. Its translation: CARSEGRHTDTQYF.

This clonotype has only a few counts. V usage is TRBV19 and J usage is TRBJ1-5; no definite D call. The V gene's germline CDR1 is LNHDA and CDR2 SQIVND (reference sequence). V was cut by 5 bases and J by 8 bases, with 13 bases left in between. The CDR3 consists of 13 residues. CDR3 in amino acids: CASSAGFREPQHF. The CDR3 DNA follows: TGTGCCAGTAGTGCCGGTTTTAGAGAGCCCCAGCATTTT.

By share of the sample, this clonotype is medium-sized. CDR3 sequence (DNA): TGTGCCACCAGCAGAGATCTTAAGGGGGCCTATGGCTACACCTTC. This gives the protein CATSRDLKGAYGYTF. The J gene is TRBJ1-2, the V gene TRBV15; 7 nucleotides align to TRBD1. The J segment lost 4 bases and the V segment lost 0 bases, leaving 5 bases of the junction unmatched. CDR1 is LNHNV and CDR2 is YYDKDF in the germline V gene (reference sequence). CDR3 length: 15 residues.

This clonotype is medium-sized in the sample. The chain uses TRBV6-1 and TRBJ1-5; D is perhaps TRBD1 (6 bases). This CDR3 contains 14 residues. The V gene lost 6 bases and the J gene lost 3 bases, with 12 bases spanning the gap. Germline loops: CDR1 MNHNS, CDR2 SASEGT. In DNA form, the CDR3 reads TGTGCCAGCAGCAGACAGGCCTTCAATCAGCCCCAGCATTTT. Its protein product is CASSRQAFNQPQHF.

The chain couples TRBV6-5 to TRBJ2-7, with a tentative D call TRBD1 (7 bases). Trimming cost V 2 bases and J 3 bases, with 14 bases left between them. The CDR3 is 15 residues long. Germline V gene data show CDR1 as MNHEY and CDR2 as SVGAGI. CDR3 in amino acids: CASSYTRQGGYEQYF. CDR3 nucleotides: TGTGCCAGCAGTTACACGAGGCAGGGGGGCTACGAGCAGTACTTC.

V gene TRBV6-2 or TRBV6-3 combines with J gene TRBJ2-6, with D possibly matching TRBD1 (6 bases). Germline loops: CDR1 MNHEY, CDR2 SVGEGT. Trimming removed 5 bases from V and 1 base from J, with 15 bases in between. The CDR3 runs to 17 residues. CDR3 sequence: CASSRWPQGSGANVLTF. In DNA form, the CDR3 reads TGTGCCAGCAGTCGATGGCCACAGGGTTCTGGGGCCAACGTCCTGACTTTC.

The chain links TRBV7-2 to TRBJ2-5, with a possible D match to TRBD2 (5 bases). Germline values: CDR1 SGHTA, CDR2 FQGNSA. The CDR3 is made up of 13 amino acids. Trimming took off 2 bases at V and 4 bases at J, with 8 bases between the two ends. CDR3 residues: CASSLSSRETQYF. The CDR3 DNA reads TGTGCCAGCAGCTTATCTAGCAGAGAGACCCAGTACTTC.

V usage is TRBV10-2 and J usage is TRBJ1-2; D gene unclear. Per germline, CDR1 WSHSY and CDR2 SAAADI. The CDR3 spans 14 residues. Trimming took off 0 bases at V and 2 bases at J, with 7 bases between the two ends. This CDR3 is CASSESSANYGYTF. CDR3 in DNA: TGCGCCAGCAGTGAGTCGTCAGCCAACTATGGCTACACCTTC.

The gene calls are TRBV5-5 and TRBJ1-2; 8 bases agree with TRBD1. This CDR3 is built from 13 residues. After removal of 4 bases from V and 7 bases from J, the junction contained 6 bases not matched to a gene. From germline, CDR1 is SGHKS and CDR2 YYEKEE (reference sequence). Written as DNA, the CDR3 is TGTGCCAGCAGCCCGACAGGGGAGGGTGGCTACACCTTC. Its protein is CASSPTGEGGYTF.

The V and J genes are TRBV5-1 and TRBJ2-3, with D maybe TRBD1 (6 bases). Germline V gene data show CDR1 as SGHRS and CDR2 as YFSETQ. This CDR3 spans 14 amino acids. V was clipped by 4 bases and J by 8 bases, with 17 bases between them. The CDR3 sequence is CASSEGRGEGTQYF. The CDR3 DNA is TGCGCCAGCAGCGAGGGCAGGGGAGAAGGTACGCAGTATTTT.

This sequence joins TRBV25-1 and TRBJ1-4; the match to TRBD1 covers 8 bases. Germline V lookup: CDR1 MGHDK, CDR2 SYGVNS. The CDR3 is made up of 15 amino acids. Trimming cost V 2 bases and J 4 bases; bases outside gene matches: 3. The CDR3 here is CASSEGDRINEKLFF. The DNA of the CDR3 is TGTGCCAGCAGTGAAGGGGACAGGATTAATGAAAAACTGTTTTTT.

This clonotype was picked up a small number of times. This chain uses TRBV7-9 with TRBJ1-3; 8 bases match TRBD1. CDR1 SEHNR and CDR2 FQNEAQ come from the germline V gene (reference sequence). V gave up 4 bases and J gave up 6 bases; unmatched junction bases: 8. The CDR3 totals 15 residues. CDR3 bases: TGTGCCAGCAGCTCACGACAGGGGCTGGCAAACACCATATATTTT. Its translation is CASSSRQGLANTIYF.